The TCR beta chain described here comes from a study of cytomegalovirus exposure and HLA in healthy donors. Background on the study: There were 100 million to 120 million unique TCR beta sequences, drawn from approximately 190 million T cells, in an earlier analysis. Findings and limits, study-wide: In an earlier analysis, productive rearrangement rates for most beta V segments clustered near 87% or 30%. There were several of the most significant clusters that appeared linked to common viral pathogens in a later analysis. Among TCR beta chains of equal frequency, HLA-associated ones were more clonally expanded in a later analysis.

Remarks on this clone: Its cognate antigen is unknown.

Trimming cost V 4 bases and J 8 bases, with 17 bases left between them. This CDR3 has 15 residues. Germline V gene data show CDR1 as MNHNS and CDR2 as SASEGT. 13 Jbeta primers and 60 Vbeta primers were used for the PCR. Clones were sequenced by immunoSEQ multiplex PCR, and TCRdb holds only the in-frame ones, with some missing. The sample shows fewer than 250,000 clones, approximately 82% of them seen only once. The chain recombines TRBV6-1 with TRBJ1-4; D ambiguous. Sequencing used PBMCs. The source of this sequence is a woman in her fifties or sixties in good health and CMV-seropositive. CDR3 amino acids: CASSVPAASQEKLFF. CDR3 DNA sequence: TGTGCCAGCAGTGTCCCCGCGGCATCGCAGGAAAAACTGTTTTTT.